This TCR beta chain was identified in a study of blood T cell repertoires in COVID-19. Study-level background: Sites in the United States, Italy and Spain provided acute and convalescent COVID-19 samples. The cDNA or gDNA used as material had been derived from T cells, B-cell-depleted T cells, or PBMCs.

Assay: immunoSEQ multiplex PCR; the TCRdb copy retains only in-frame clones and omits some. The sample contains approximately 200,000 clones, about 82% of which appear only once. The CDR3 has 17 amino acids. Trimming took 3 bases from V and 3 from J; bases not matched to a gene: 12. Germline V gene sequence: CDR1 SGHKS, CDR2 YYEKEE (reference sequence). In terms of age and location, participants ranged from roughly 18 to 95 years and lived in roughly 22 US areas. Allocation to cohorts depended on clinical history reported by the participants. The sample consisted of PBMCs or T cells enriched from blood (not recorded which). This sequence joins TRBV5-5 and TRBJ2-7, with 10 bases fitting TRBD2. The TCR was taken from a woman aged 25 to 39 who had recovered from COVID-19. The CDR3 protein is CASSSRGLGTSVYEQYF. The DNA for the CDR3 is TGTGCCAGCAGCTCCAGGGGTCTCGGGACTAGCGTCTACGAGCAGTACTTC.